This T cell receptor beta chain was documented in a study of breast tumors, draining lymph nodes, adjacent tissues. Study observations and caveats: Findings are consistent with lymph node origin and intratumoral expansion of most tumor T cells. Luminal-like breast cancer showed significantly greater tumor-nontumor repertoire similarity than basal-like breast cancer did. Tumors had less TCR diversity than lymph nodes, more than nontumor tissue.

This clonotype was seen repeatedly, ten times or more. No antigen is known for it. There are 14 residues in the CDR3. CDR1 is DFQATT, CDR2 SNEGSKA, per germline (reference sequence). V dropped 3 bases and J dropped 5; count of bases not matched to a gene: 7. TCRdb processed the multiplex PCR reads anew with MiXCR; each CDR3 protein has one entry. In the table there are more than 80,000 distinct CDR3 sequences, 30% of which are singletons. Breast cancer patients provided tissue from their axillary draining lymph nodes. The chain uses TRBV20-1 and TRBJ2-7, with TRBD2 identical over 10 bases. Material for sequencing was axillary lymph node tissue. The TCR originated in a female donor with breast cancer. Some clones in this sample may be carry-over from other donors' samples. The CDR3 region is CSASSSGRIHEQYF. CDR3 coding DNA: TGCAGTGCTAGTTCTAGCGGGAGAATCCACGAGCAGTACTTC.